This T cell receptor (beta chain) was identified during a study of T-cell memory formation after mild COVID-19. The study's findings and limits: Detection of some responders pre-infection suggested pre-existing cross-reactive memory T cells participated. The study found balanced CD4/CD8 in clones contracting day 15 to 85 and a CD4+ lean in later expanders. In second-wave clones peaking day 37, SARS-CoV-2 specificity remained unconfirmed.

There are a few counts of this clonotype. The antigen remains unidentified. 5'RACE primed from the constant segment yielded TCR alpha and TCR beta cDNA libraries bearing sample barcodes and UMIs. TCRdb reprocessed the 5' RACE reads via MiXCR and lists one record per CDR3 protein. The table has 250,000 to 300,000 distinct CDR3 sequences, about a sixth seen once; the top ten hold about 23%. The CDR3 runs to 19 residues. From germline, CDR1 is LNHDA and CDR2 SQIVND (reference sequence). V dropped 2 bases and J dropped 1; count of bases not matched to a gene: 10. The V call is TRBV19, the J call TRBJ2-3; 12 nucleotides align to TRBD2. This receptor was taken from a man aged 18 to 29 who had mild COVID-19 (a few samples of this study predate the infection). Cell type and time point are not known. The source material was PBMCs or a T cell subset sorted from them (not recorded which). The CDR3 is CASSIFIRSSGGGTDTQYF. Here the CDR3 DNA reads TGTGCCAGTAGTATATTTATTAGGTCTAGCGGGGGGGGCACAGATACGCAGTATTTT.